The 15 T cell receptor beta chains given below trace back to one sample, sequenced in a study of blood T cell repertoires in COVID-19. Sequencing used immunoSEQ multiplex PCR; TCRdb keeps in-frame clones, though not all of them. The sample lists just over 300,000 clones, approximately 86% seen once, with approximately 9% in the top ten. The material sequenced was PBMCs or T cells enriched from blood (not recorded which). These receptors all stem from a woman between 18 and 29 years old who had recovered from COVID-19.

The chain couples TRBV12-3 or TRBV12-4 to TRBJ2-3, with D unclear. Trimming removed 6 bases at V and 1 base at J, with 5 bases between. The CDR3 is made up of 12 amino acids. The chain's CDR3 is CASSSGTDTQYF. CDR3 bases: TGTGCCAGCAGCTCCGGCACAGATACGCAGTATTTT.

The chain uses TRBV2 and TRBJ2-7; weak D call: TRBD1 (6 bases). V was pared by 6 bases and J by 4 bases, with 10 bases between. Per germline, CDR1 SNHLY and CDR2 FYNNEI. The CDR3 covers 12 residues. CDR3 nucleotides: TGTGCCAGCAGCTTACAGGGTTACGAGCAGTACTTC. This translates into CASSLQGYEQYF. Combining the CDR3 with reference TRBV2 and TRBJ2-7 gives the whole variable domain EPEVTQTPSHQVTQMGQEVILRCVPISNHLYFYWYRQILGQKVEFLVSFYNNEISEKSEIFDDQFSVERPDGSNFTLKIRSTKLEDSAMYFCASSLQGYEQYFGPGTRLTVT.

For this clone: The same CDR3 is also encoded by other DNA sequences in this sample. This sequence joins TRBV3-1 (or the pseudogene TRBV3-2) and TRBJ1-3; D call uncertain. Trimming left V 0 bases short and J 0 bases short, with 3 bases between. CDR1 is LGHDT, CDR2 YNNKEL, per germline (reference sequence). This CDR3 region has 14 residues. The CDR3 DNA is TGTGCCAGCAGCCAAGATAGCTCTGGAAACACCATATATTTT. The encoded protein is CASSQDSSGNTIYF.

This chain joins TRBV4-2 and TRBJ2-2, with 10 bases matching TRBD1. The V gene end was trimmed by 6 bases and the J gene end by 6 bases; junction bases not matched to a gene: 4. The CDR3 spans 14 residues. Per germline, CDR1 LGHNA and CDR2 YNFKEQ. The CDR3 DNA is TGTGCCAGCAGTCTGACAGGGGGCGCCGGGGAGCTGTTTTTT. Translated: CASSLTGGAGELFF.

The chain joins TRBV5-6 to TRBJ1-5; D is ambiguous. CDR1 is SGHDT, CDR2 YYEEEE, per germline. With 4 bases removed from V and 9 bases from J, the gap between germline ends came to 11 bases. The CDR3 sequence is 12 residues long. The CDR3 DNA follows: TGTGCCAGCAGCCCCGGGTTCGGGCCCCAGCATTTT. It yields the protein CASSPGFGPQHF. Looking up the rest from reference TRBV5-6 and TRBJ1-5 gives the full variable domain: DAGVTQSPTHLIKTRGQQVTLRCSPKSGHDTVSWYQQALGQGPQFIFQYYEEEERQRGNFPDRFSGHQFPNYSSELNVNALLLGDSALYLCASSPGFGPQHFGDGTRLSIL.

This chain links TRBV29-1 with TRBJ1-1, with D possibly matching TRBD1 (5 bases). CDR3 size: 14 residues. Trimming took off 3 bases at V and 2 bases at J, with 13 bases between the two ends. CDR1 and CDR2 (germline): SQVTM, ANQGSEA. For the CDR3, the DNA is TGCAGCGTTGAGGGACTAGCTAGAAACACTGAAGCTTTCTTT. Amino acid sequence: CSVEGLARNTEAFF.

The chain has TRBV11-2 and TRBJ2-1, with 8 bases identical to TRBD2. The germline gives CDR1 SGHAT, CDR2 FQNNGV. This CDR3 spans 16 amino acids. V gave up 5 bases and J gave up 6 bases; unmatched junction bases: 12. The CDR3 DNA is TGTGCCAGCAGCCGGACCGGGACTAGGGGAGGCAATGAGCAGTTCTTC. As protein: CASSRTGTRGGNEQFF. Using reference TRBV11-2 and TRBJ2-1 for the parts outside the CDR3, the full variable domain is EAGVAQSPRYKIIEKRQSVAFWCNPISGHATLYWYQQILGQGPKLLIQFQNNGVVDDSQLPKDRFSAERLKGVDSTLKIQPAKLEDSAVYLCASSRTGTRGGNEQFFGPGTRLTVL.

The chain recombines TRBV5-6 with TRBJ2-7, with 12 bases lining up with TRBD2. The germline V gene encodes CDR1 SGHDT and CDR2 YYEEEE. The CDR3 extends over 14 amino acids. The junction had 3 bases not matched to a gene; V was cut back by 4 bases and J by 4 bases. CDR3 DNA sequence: TGTGCCAGCAGCGGCGGACTAGCGGGATACGAGCAGTACTTC. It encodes CASSGGLAGYEQYF.

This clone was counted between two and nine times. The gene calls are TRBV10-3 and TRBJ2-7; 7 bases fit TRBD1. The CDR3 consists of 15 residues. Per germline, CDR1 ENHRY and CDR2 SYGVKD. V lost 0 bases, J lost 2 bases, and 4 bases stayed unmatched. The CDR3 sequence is CAISESTGLPYEQYF. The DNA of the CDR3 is TGTGCCATCAGTGAGTCGACAGGGCTCCCCTACGAGCAGTACTTC.

CDR3 sequence: CASGQAEVVNTEAFF. The CDR3 DNA follows: TGTGCCAGCGGACAGGCGGAAGTGGTGAACACTGAAGCTTTCTTT. The chain carries TRBV28 and TRBJ1-1; 7 nucleotides align to TRBD1. The CDR3 is 15 residues long. Germline V lookup: CDR1 MDHEN, CDR2 SYDVKM. V lost 8 bases and J lost 0; bases outside the gene matches: 9.

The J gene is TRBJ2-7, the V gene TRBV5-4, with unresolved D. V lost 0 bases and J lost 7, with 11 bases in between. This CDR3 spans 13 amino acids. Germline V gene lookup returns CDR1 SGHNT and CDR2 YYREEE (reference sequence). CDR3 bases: TGTGCCAGCAGCTTGGCCCCAGGCGCGGAGCAGTACTTC. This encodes CASSLAPGAEQYF.

CDR3 residues: CASSSDRSSYEQYF. In DNA, the CDR3 is TGTGCCAGCAGTTCCGACCGGAGCTCCTACGAGCAGTACTTC. The rearrangement uses TRBV6-5 and TRBJ2-7; no definite D call. The CDR3 is 14 residues long. V was shortened by 4 bases and J by 0 bases, with 10 bases between the two germline ends. CDR1 MNHEY and CDR2 SVGAGI come from the germline V gene.

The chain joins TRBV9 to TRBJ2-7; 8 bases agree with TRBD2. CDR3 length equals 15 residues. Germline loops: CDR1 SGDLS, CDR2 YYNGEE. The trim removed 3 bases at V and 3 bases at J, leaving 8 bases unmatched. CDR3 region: CASSAAGVFDYEQYF. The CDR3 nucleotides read TGTGCCAGCAGCGCAGCGGGGGTGTTCGACTACGAGCAGTACTTC. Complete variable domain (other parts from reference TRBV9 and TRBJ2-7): DSGVTQTPKHLITATGQRVTLRCSPRSGDLSVYWYQQSLDQGLQFLIQYYNGEERAKGNILERFSAQQFPDLHSELNLSSLELGDSALYFCASSAAGVFDYEQYFGPGTRLTVT.

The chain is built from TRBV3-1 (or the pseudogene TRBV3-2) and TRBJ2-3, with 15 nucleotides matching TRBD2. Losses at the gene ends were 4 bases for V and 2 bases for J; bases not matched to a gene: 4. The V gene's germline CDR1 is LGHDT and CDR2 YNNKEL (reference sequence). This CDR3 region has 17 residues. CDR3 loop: CASSLGTSGGFTDTQYF. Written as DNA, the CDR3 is TGTGCCAGCAGCCTTGGGACTAGCGGGGGGTTCACAGATACGCAGTATTTT.

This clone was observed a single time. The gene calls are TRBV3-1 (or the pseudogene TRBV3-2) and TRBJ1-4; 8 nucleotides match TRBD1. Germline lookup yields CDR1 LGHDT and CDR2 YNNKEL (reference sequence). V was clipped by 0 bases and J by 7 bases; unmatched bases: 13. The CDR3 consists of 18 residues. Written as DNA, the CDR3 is TGTGCCAGCAGCCAAGATGGTCAGGGGGCGACGGGGGTTGAAAAACTGTTTTTT. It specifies CASSQDGQGATGVEKLFF.